This TCR beta chain was identified during a study of graft-versus-host responses after intestinal transplantation. Assay used: immunoSEQ multiplex PCR; TCRdb lists only in-frame clones, some missing. Among about 93,000 clones listed, 90% to 95% were seen once. From germline, CDR1 is MGHRA and CDR2 YSYEKL. Trimming removed 4 bases at V and 2 bases at J, with 15 bases between. The CDR3 contains 15 residues. This clone appeared once. Its antigen is unknown. The receptor was isolated from a human donor who received an intestinal transplant. This chain uses TRBV4-1 with TRBJ2-7; the D gene is possibly TRBD1 (6 bases). The source was unstimulated CD8+ T cells sorted from spleen or lymph node cells, collected before intestinal transplant. The CDR3 sequence is CASSPTRDTAYEQYF. The CDR3 region has the DNA TGCGCCAGCAGCCCCACCCGGGACACGGCCTACGAGCAGTACTTC.